The 22 T cell receptor beta chains reported below all come from one sample, sequenced in a study of cytomegalovirus exposure and HLA in healthy donors. Assay used: immunoSEQ multiplex PCR; TCRdb lists only in-frame clones, some missing. Here the sample spans about 360,000 clones, roughly 90% being singletons. Input material: PBMCs. Receptor source: a young woman in good health and CMV-seronegative.

This chain connects TRBV27 to TRBJ2-3, with a tentative D call TRBD2 (5 bases). The CDR3 is 15 amino acids. Trimming took 2 bases from V and 8 from J, leaving 17 bases between them. Germline V gene sequence: CDR1 MNHEY, CDR2 SMNVEV (reference sequence). CDR3 region: CASSLKTGSVPTQYF. DNA for the CDR3: TGTGCCAGCAGTTTAAAGACGGGATCCGTACCTACGCAGTATTTT.

This rearrangement joins TRBV5-1 to TRBJ1-1, with D perhaps matching TRBD1 (5 bases). Germline V gene data show CDR1 as SGHRS and CDR2 as YFSETQ. The V end lost 5 bases, the J end lost 4 bases, and 9 bases lay between the germline ends. The CDR3 is 12 amino acids. CDR3 in amino acids: CASSMGGTEAFF. In DNA form, the CDR3 reads TGCGCCAGCAGTATGGGGGGCACTGAAGCTTTCTTT. Looking up the rest from reference TRBV5-1 and TRBJ1-1 gives the full variable domain: KAGVTQTPRYLIKTRGQQVTLSCSPISGHRSVSWYQQTPGQGLQFLFEYFSETQRNKGNFPGRFSGRQFSNSRSEMNVSTLELGDSALYLCASSMGGTEAFFGQGTRLTVV.

The V gene is TRBV9, the J gene TRBJ2-3, with 10 bases that match TRBD2. CDR3 size: 16 residues. The germline V gene encodes CDR1 SGDLS and CDR2 YYNGEE. J gave up 4 bases and V 2 bases, and 7 bases lay outside the gene matches. The CDR3 DNA reads as TGTGCCAGCAGCGTTCCGGGACTAGCGCCCTCAGATACGCAGTATTTT. Translating it yields CASSVPGLAPSDTQYF.

The chain uses TRBV19 and TRBJ1-1; no reliable D call. CDR3 length equals 12 residues. The germline gives CDR1 LNHDA, CDR2 SQIVND (reference sequence). Between the trimmed V and J ends, which lost 6 bases and 3 bases, there was a span of 8 bases. CDR3 DNA: TGTGCCAGTAGGTGGCGGGACACTGAAGCTTTCTTT. Translated, it gives CASRWRDTEAFF.

The chain is built from TRBV28 and TRBJ2-7, with 12 bases lining up with TRBD2. The CDR3 is 13 residues long. CDR1 MDHEN and CDR2 SYDVKM come from the germline V gene. V lost 8 bases, J lost 3 bases, and 2 bases stayed unmatched. CDR3 nucleotides: TGTGCCAGCCGGACTAGCGGGAACTACGAGCAGTACTTC. Protein product: CASRTSGNYEQYF.

In its sample, this clone was seen a few times. The chain is built from TRBV27 and TRBJ2-7, with D maybe TRBD2 (5 bases). V lost 2 bases, J lost 3 bases, and 11 bases lay in between. This CDR3 is 14 amino acids long. Germline loops: CDR1 MNHEY, CDR2 SMNVEV (reference sequence). The CDR3 nucleotides read TGTGCCAGCAGTTTAGCGGGCAGCGGCTACGAGCAGTACTTC. As protein: CASSLAGSGYEQYF.

This clone was detected a few times. The chain uses TRBV9 and TRBJ2-7, with D possibly being TRBD1 (7 bases). The ends were cut back, 4 bases at V and 3 bases at J, with 14 bases in the middle. Germline CDR1 SGDLS, CDR2 YYNGEE. CDR3 length: 14 residues. CDR3 sequence: CASSPTGRIYEQYF. In nucleotides, the CDR3 is TGTGCCAGCAGCCCGACAGGGAGGATCTACGAGCAGTACTTC.

The genes are TRBV2 and TRBJ1-2; 7 nucleotides line up with TRBD1. Trimming cost V 5 bases and J 8 bases; bases outside gene matches: 5. From germline, CDR1 is SNHLY and CDR2 FYNNEI. The CDR3 is 12 residues long. The CDR3 nucleotides are TGTGCCAGCAGTTTGACAGGGCGCGGCTACACCTTC. Protein product: CASSLTGRGYTF.

V usage is TRBV6-5 and J usage is TRBJ1-5, with TRBD1 matching 10 bases. From germline, CDR1 is MNHEY and CDR2 SVGAGI. The CDR3 sequence is 15 residues long. Losses at the gene ends were 6 bases for V and 0 bases for J; bases not matched to a gene: 2. The CDR3 here is CASSGDRGSNQPQHF. Written as DNA, the CDR3 is TGTGCCAGCAGCGGGGACAGGGGTAGCAATCAGCCCCAGCATTTT.

The rearrangement uses TRBV6-5 and TRBJ2-1, with 8 positions matching TRBD2. The V and J ends lost 0 bases and 7 bases, in that order; junction bases with no gene match: 2. CDR1 and CDR2 from the germline V gene are MNHEY and SVGAGI. The CDR3 runs to 14 residues. CDR3 DNA sequence: TGTGCCAGCAGTTACTCGACGGGGGGGAATGAGCAGTTCTTC. Protein sequence: CASSYSTGGNEQFF.

The gene calls are TRBV19 and TRBJ2-2, with a weak D call TRBD1 (6 bases). Germline CDR1 reads LNHDA; CDR2 reads SQIVND (reference sequence). CDR3 length equals 13 residues. CDR3 region: CVSGTPNTGELFF. The CDR3 DNA reads as TGTGTCTCGGGGACACCGAACACCGGGGAGCTGTTTTTT.

The J gene is TRBJ2-2, the V gene TRBV9; D gene unclear. This CDR3 spans 12 amino acids. In germline, CDR1 is SGDLS, CDR2 YYNGEE. V was trimmed by 5 bases and J by 4 bases, leaving 6 bases between them. CDR3 DNA: TGTGCCAGCAGAGCAAGCACCGGGGAGCTGTTTTTT. Its protein is CASRASTGELFF. The whole variable domain, filled in from reference TRBV9 and TRBJ2-2, reads DSGVTQTPKHLITATGQRVTLRCSPRSGDLSVYWYQQSLDQGLQFLIQYYNGEERAKGNILERFSAQQFPDLHSELNLSSLELGDSALYFCASRASTGELFFGEGSRLTVL.

This chain joins TRBV2 and TRBJ1-5; tentatively, D is TRBD1 (5 bases). This CDR3 has 16 residues. The V and J ends lost 0 bases and 6 bases respectively, with 15 bases between them. Per the germline V gene, CDR1 is SNHLY and CDR2 is FYNNEI. The CDR3 nucleotides are TGTGCCAGCAGTGAAGCGCATGGGGCTGTTGGTCAGCCCCAGCATTTT. Protein sequence: CASSEAHGAVGQPQHF.

This chain joins TRBV5-1 and TRBJ1-1; D is perhaps TRBD1 (6 bases). In germline, CDR1 is SGHRS, CDR2 YFSETQ. CDR3 length: 16 amino acids. V was cut by 1 base and J by 0 bases, with 13 bases left in between. CDR3 bases: TGCGCCAGCAGCTTGCGGGGGGACACCATGAACACTGAAGCTTTCTTT. Its protein product is CASSLRGDTMNTEAFF. The whole variable domain, filled in from reference TRBV5-1 and TRBJ1-1, reads KAGVTQTPRYLIKTRGQQVTLSCSPISGHRSVSWYQQTPGQGLQFLFEYFSETQRNKGNFPGRFSGRQFSNSRSEMNVSTLELGDSALYLCASSLRGDTMNTEAFFGQGTRLTVV.

The rearrangement links TRBV5-1 to TRBJ2-7, with 9 bases matching TRBD2. The CDR3 has 16 residues. Germline V CDR1 and CDR2: SGHRS, YFSETQ. With V trimmed by 0 bases and J by 6 bases, 10 bases remained unmatched. CDR3 DNA sequence: TGCGCCAGCAGCTTGGGGGACAGCGGGGGGCTCCGCGAGCAGTACTTC. This translates into CASSLGDSGGLREQYF.

The chain combines TRBV9 with TRBJ2-5; D is unresolved. Trimming removed 0 bases from V and 2 bases from J, with 17 bases in between. There are 17 residues in the CDR3. Per germline, CDR1 SGDLS and CDR2 YYNGEE. In DNA, the CDR3 is TGTGCCAGCAGCGTAGGAGGTAGAGGCCTGCCGCAAGAGACCCAGTACTTC. It specifies CASSVGGRGLPQETQYF. The full variable domain, completed using reference TRBV9 and TRBJ2-5, is DSGVTQTPKHLITATGQRVTLRCSPRSGDLSVYWYQQSLDQGLQFLIQYYNGEERAKGNILERFSAQQFPDLHSELNLSSLELGDSALYFCASSVGGRGLPQETQYFGPGTRLLVL.

The J gene is TRBJ2-7, the V gene TRBV2, with unresolved D. This CDR3 is built from 14 residues. Between the trimmed V and J ends, which lost 7 bases and 1 base, there was a span of 14 bases. CDR1 is SNHLY, CDR2 FYNNEI, per germline. The CDR3 DNA is TGTGCCAGCACCCCAAGAGAGCTGTCCTACGAGCAGTACTTC. Translating gives CASTPRELSYEQYF.

The chain combines TRBV5-1 with TRBJ2-1; 8 bases are a match to TRBD1. Per germline, CDR1 SGHRS and CDR2 YFSETQ. The CDR3 contains 16 residues. With 2 bases clipped from V and 8 bases from J, the junction kept 12 bases outside the gene matches. The CDR3: CASSFRGHAGNDEQFF. CDR3 nucleotides: TGCGCCAGCAGCTTCAGGGGGCACGCGGGGAACGATGAGCAGTTCTTC.

There are many counts of this clone. The chain carries TRBV13 and TRBJ1-2; D ambiguous. The CDR3 runs to 12 residues. Between the trimmed V and J ends, which lost 4 bases and 8 bases, there was a span of 11 bases. The germline V gene has CDR1 PRHDT and CDR2 FYEKMQ (reference sequence). The CDR3 sequence: CASSSGGIGYTF. The CDR3 DNA follows: TGTGCCAGCAGCTCCGGAGGGATCGGCTACACCTTC. Together with reference TRBV13 and TRBJ1-2, the CDR3 gives the full variable domain: AAGVIQSPRHLIKEKRETATLKCYPIPRHDTVYWYQQGPGQDPQFLISFYEKMQSDKGSIPDRFSAQQFSDYHSELNMSSLELGDSALYFCASSSGGIGYTFGSGTRLTVV.

This clone has a handful of counts. This same CDR3 is encoded by further DNA sequences in the sample. The chain couples TRBV7-9 to TRBJ2-7; TRBD1 aligns across 7 bases. Germline V gene lookup returns CDR1 SEHNR and CDR2 FQNEAQ (reference sequence). The CDR3 is 14 residues long. J was trimmed by 4 bases and V by 5 bases; bases with no gene match: 8. The CDR3 loop reads CASSRRQGGYEQYF. The CDR3 DNA reads as TGTGCCAGCAGCCGTAGACAGGGCGGGTACGAGCAGTACTTC. Filled out from reference TRBV7-9 and TRBJ2-7, the complete variable domain reads DTGVSQNPRHKITKRGQNVTFRCDPISEHNRLYWYRQTLGQGPEFLTYFQNEAQLEKSRLLSDRFSAERPKGSFSTLEIQRTEQGDSAMYLCASSRRQGGYEQYFGPGTRLTVT.

This chain connects TRBV11-2 to TRBJ1-6, with D possibly TRBD1 on 5 matching bases. This CDR3 comprises 15 residues. Germline assignment: CDR1 SGHAT and CDR2 FQNNGV. Deletions cut 2 bases from V and 9 bases from J, with 14 bases between. The CDR3 spells CASSLNGGTGSPLHF. The CDR3 region has the DNA TGTGCCAGCAGCTTAAACGGGGGGACGGGTTCACCCCTCCACTTT.

This chain connects TRBV27 to TRBJ2-1; 15 bases are shared with TRBD2. The CDR3 runs 19 residues. CDR1 is MNHEY, CDR2 SMNVEV, per germline (reference sequence). V gave up 6 bases and J gave up 6 bases; unmatched junction bases: 15. This chain's CDR3 is CASSMSEGLAGGLGNEQFF. The CDR3 DNA reads as TGTGCCAGCAGCATGTCAGAGGGACTAGCGGGAGGATTAGGCAATGAGCAGTTCTTC.